These 16 T cell receptor beta chains were all obtained from the same sample, sequenced in a study of blood T cell repertoires in COVID-19 (dated by TCRdb to 2018 to 2021). The protocol used for the library was the immunoSEQ multiplex PCR assay. The table comes from immuneACCESS by way of TCRdb, which keeps in-frame sequences with V and J called. Part of the clones is missing from these tables; in studies checked, under half for an unresolved V gene and the rest for unknown reasons. This sample holds hundreds of thousands of clones; 70% to 90% were observed only once. Of the sample, 2% to 2.5% falls within the top ten clones. The specimen was peripheral blood. All receptors come from a woman between 40 and 55 years old who had recovered from COVID-19.

This clone was seen only once. The chain has TRBV6-2 or TRBV6-3 and TRBJ2-7; 7 bases line up with TRBD1. J lost 6 bases, V lost 4 bases, and 9 bases had no gene match. Germline V gene sequence: CDR1 MNHEY, CDR2 SVGEGT. This CDR3 contains 14 residues. The CDR3 here is CASSSWDSSLEQYF. The CDR3 DNA sequence: TGTGCCAGCAGTTCCTGGGACAGCTCCCTCGAGCAGTACTTC.

This clone has a handful of counts. The chain is built from TRBV19 and TRBJ2-7; D not resolved. The CDR3 runs to 12 residues. Trimming shortened V by 5 bases and J by 6 bases, and 11 bases separated the two germline ends. Germline V gene data show CDR1 as LNHDA and CDR2 as SQIVND (reference sequence). The CDR3 loop reads CASSVGSGEQYF. CDR3 nucleotides: TGTGCCAGTAGTGTGGGCTCTGGCGAGCAGTACTTC.

This rearrangement joins TRBV27 to TRBJ2-1; 9 bases are a match to TRBD1. Germline V gene lookup returns CDR1 MNHEY and CDR2 SMNVEV (reference sequence). J lost 8 bases, V lost 4 bases, and 12 bases had no gene match. This CDR3 has 16 residues. The CDR3 bases are TGTGCCAGCAGTTCGACCACCGGGACAGGGTATTATGAGCAGTTCTTC. It yields the protein CASSSTTGTGYYEQFF.

V gene TRBV7-2 combines with J gene TRBJ2-3; 12 positions agree with TRBD2. Germline CDR1 is SGHTA and CDR2 is FQGNSA. This CDR3 has 16 residues. V gave up 4 bases and J gave up 4 bases; unmatched junction bases: 6. The CDR3 here is CASSWSSGRAADTQYF. The CDR3 DNA is TGTGCCAGCAGCTGGTCTAGCGGGAGGGCGGCAGATACGCAGTATTTT.

This chain connects TRBV7-2 to TRBJ2-1, with 13 bases fitting TRBD2. CDR3 length: 16 amino acids. With 4 bases clipped from V and 5 bases from J, the junction kept 5 bases outside the gene matches. CDR1 and CDR2 from the germline V gene are SGHTA and FQGNSA. The CDR3 DNA is TGTGCCAGCAGCTACGAACTAGCGGGGGGGCACAATGAGCAGTTCTTC. This gives the protein CASSYELAGGHNEQFF.

This clone came up once. This chain joins TRBV4-2 and TRBJ1-2; tentative D call: TRBD1 (6 bases). Germline CDR1 and CDR2: LGHNA and YNFKEQ. This CDR3 region has 15 residues. V was clipped by 0 bases and J by 8 bases, with 16 bases between them. The CDR3 DNA reads as TGTGCCAGCAGCCAAGATTGGGCAGGGGATCGAGGCTACACCTTC. It codes for CASSQDWAGDRGYTF.

The chain recombines TRBV28 with TRBJ2-1, with TRBD1 identical over 9 bases. Germline trimming cut 6 bases from V and 15 bases from J; bases unmatched to any gene: 6. Germline values: CDR1 MDHEN, CDR2 SYDVKM. The CDR3 sequence is 11 residues long. The CDR3 DNA sequence: TGTGCCAGCAGGGGGGACAGGGAGTGGTTCTTC. This gives the protein CASRGDREWFF.

The chain employs TRBV6-5 and TRBJ2-7; 9 bases are shared with TRBD1. Germline values: CDR1 MNHEY, CDR2 SVGAGI. V lost 0 bases to trimming and J lost 3 bases; unmatched junction nucleotides: 0. The CDR3 covers 14 residues. CDR3 coding DNA: TGTGCCAGCAGTTACTCGACAGGGGGCTACGAGCAGTACTTC. Translating it yields CASSYSTGGYEQYF.

This clone was detected only a few times. V and J are TRBV13 and TRBJ1-5; maybe TRBD1 (5 bases). This CDR3 has 14 amino acids. V lost 4 bases to trimming and J lost 0 bases, with 7 bases between them. In germline, CDR1 is PRHDT, CDR2 FYEKMQ (reference sequence). The CDR3 DNA sequence: TGTGCCAGCAGCTCCAGGGTTAGCAATCAGCCCCAGCATTTT. Amino acids: CASSSRVSNQPQHF.

The J gene is TRBJ2-5, the V gene TRBV5-1; 8 nucleotides line up with TRBD2. Germline values: CDR1 SGHRS, CDR2 YFSETQ. Trimming took 0 bases from V and 5 from J; bases not matched to a gene: 6. The CDR3 is 15 residues long. The CDR3 DNA is TGCGCCAGCAGCTTGGCACTAGCGGAAAAGGAGACCCAGTACTTC. Its translation: CASSLALAEKETQYF.

The chain couples TRBV15 to TRBJ1-2, with D hard to call. This CDR3 has 13 amino acids. V shed 1 base and J shed 5 bases, with 8 bases lying between them. CDR1 and CDR2 from the germline V gene are LNHNV and YYDKDF (reference sequence). This chain's CDR3 is CATSRANSYGYTF. In nucleotides, the CDR3 is TGTGCCACCAGCAGAGCCAACAGTTATGGCTACACCTTC.

This clone has a handful of counts. V usage is TRBV6-2 or TRBV6-3 and J usage is TRBJ1-4; perhaps TRBD1 as D (6 bases). The CDR3 consists of 15 residues. V lost 5 bases, J lost 5 bases, and 15 bases lay in between. Germline CDR1 is MNHEY and CDR2 is SVGEGT. This CDR3 reads CASSQPGQPNEKLFF. CDR3 nucleotide sequence: TGTGCCAGCAGTCAGCCGGGACAACCGAATGAAAAACTGTTTTTT.

The chain has TRBV5-6 and TRBJ1-4; TRBD1 matches 9 bases. CDR3 size: 14 residues. After removal of 4 bases from V and 7 bases from J, the junction contained 5 bases not matched to a gene. Germline lookup yields CDR1 SGHDT and CDR2 YYEEEE. CDR3 bases: TGTGCCAGCAGCCTACAGGGGGCGCTTGAAAAACTGTTTTTT. Its translation: CASSLQGALEKLFF.

The chain employs TRBV28 and TRBJ2-4; TRBD1 matches at 9 bases. The germline V gene encodes CDR1 MDHEN and CDR2 SYDVKM. The CDR3 runs 18 residues. J gave up 7 bases and V 4 bases, and 17 bases lay outside the gene matches. The CDR3 DNA follows: TGTGCCAGCAGTTGGACAACCGGGACAGGGAGAGAGCCGAACATTCAGTACTTC. Translated, it gives CASSWTTGTGREPNIQYF.

The CDR3 here is CASSLAGDTGNTIYF. The CDR3 bases are TGTGCCAGCAGCTTAGCAGGGGATACTGGAAACACCATATATTTT. This chain links TRBV7-2 with TRBJ1-3; perhaps TRBD1 as D (5 bases). Germline V CDR1 and CDR2: SGHTA, FQGNSA. This CDR3 has 15 amino acids. V lost 0 bases to trimming and J lost 2 bases, with 8 bases between them.

The chain carries TRBV18 and TRBJ1-2, with TRBD1 identical over 7 bases. Germline loops: CDR1 KGHSH, CDR2 LQKENI. V was pared by 4 bases and J by 5 bases, with 19 bases of the junction left unmatched. The CDR3 extends over 18 amino acids. The CDR3 sequence: CASSHSVSGTASSYGYTF. DNA of the CDR3: TGTGCCAGCTCACATTCCGTATCAGGGACAGCATCCTCTTATGGCTACACCTTC.